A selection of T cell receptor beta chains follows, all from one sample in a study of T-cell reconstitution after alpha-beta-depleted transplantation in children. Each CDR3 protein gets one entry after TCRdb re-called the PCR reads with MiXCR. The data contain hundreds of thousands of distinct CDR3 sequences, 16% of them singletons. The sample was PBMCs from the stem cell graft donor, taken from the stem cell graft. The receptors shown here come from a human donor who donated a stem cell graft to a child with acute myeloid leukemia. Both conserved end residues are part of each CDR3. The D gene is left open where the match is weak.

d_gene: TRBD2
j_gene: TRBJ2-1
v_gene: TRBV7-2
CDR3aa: CASSSRTSGDEQFF

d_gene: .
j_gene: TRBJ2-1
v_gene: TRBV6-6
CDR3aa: CASGQTGLNEQFF

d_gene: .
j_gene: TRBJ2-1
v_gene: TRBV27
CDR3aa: CASSPRTGNEQFF

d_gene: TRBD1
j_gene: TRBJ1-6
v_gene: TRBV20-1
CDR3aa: CSASTGGDNSPLHF

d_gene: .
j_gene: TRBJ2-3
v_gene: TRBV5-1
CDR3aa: CASSLDGEVDTQYF

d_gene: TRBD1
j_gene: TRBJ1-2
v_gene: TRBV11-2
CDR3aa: CASSLTSYTLPQGAEGYTF

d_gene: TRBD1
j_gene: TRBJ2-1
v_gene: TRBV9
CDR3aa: CASSVDRGTNEQFF

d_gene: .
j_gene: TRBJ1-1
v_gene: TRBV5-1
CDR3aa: CASSLLAREDTEAFF

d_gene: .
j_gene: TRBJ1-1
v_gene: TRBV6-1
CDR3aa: CASNRSGRNTEAFF

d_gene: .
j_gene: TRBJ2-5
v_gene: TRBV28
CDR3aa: CASSLPQGKETQYF

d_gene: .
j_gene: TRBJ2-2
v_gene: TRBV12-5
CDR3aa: CASGWGSTGAGELFF

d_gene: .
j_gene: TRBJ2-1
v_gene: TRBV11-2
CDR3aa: CASSPGGGRRTYNEQFF

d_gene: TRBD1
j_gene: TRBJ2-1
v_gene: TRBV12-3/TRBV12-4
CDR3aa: CASSPLDRGVENEQFF

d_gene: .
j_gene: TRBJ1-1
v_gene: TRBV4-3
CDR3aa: CASSGSLGRGLMNTEAFF

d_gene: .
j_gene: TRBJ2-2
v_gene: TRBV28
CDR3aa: CASSSPILNTGELFF

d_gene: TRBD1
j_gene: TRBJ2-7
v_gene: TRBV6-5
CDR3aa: CASSSETGGSYEQYF

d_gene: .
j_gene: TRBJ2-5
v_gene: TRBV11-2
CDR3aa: CASSLPVETQYF

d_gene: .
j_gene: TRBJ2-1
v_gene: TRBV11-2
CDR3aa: CASSRPGGRDGQFF

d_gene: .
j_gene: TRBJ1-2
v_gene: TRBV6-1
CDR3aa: CASTRNTGAAGYTF

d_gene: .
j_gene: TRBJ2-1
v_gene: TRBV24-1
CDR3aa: CATSDSPGAHEQFF